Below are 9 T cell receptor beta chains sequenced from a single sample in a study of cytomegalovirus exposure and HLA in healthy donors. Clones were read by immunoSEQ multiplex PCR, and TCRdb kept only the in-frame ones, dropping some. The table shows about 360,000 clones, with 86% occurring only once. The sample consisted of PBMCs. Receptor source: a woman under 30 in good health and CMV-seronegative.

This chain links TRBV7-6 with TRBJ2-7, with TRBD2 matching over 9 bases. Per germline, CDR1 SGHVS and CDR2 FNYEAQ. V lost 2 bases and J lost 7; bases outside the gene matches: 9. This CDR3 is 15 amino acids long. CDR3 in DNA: TGTGCCAGCAGCTTAACCGGGACTAGCTCTTGGGAGCAGTACTTC. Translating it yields CASSLTGTSSWEQYF.

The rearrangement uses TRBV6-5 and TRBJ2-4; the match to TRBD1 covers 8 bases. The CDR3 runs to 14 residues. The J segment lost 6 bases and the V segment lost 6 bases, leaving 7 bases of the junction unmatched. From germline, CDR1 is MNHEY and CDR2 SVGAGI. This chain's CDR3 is CASRPTGGRNIQYF. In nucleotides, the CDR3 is TGTGCCAGCAGGCCCACAGGGGGGAGAAACATTCAGTACTTC.

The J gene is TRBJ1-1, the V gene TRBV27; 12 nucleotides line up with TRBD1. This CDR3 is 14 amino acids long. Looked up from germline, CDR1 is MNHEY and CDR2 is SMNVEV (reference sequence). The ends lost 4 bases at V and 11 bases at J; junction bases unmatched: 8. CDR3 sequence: CASSSGTGGQRAFF. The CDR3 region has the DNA TGTGCCAGCAGTTCGGGGACAGGGGGCCAACGGGCTTTCTTT.

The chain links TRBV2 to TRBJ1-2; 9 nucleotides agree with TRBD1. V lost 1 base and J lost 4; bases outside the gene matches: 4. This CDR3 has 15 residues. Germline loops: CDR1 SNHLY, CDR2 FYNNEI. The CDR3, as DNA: TGTGCCAGCAGTGAAGGGGACAGGGCCAGCTATGGCTACACCTTC. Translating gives CASSEGDRASYGYTF. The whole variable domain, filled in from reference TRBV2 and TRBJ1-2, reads EPEVTQTPSHQVTQMGQEVILRCVPISNHLYFYWYRQILGQKVEFLVSFYNNEISEKSEIFDDQFSVERPDGSNFTLKIRSTKLEDSAMYFCASSEGDRASYGYTFGSGTRLTVV.

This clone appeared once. The CDR3 DNA reads as TGTGCCAGCAGCGTCGGACATAACACCGGGGAGCTGTTTTTT. Protein product: CASSVGHNTGELFF. This chain connects TRBV9 to TRBJ2-2; TRBD1 is a possible D gene (5 bases). V lost 2 bases and J 2 bases, leaving 7 bases between the germline ends. CDR3 length: 14 amino acids. Germline loops: CDR1 SGDLS, CDR2 YYNGEE.

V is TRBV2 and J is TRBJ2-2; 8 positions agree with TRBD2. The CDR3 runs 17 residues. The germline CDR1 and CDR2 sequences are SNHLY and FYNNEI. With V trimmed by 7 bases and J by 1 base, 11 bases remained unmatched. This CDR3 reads CASTPSPSGWNTGELFF. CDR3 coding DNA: TGTGCCAGCACCCCCAGTCCTAGCGGGTGGAACACCGGGGAGCTGTTTTTT.

CDR3 nucleotides: TGTGCCACCAGCAGAGCCCGGACAGGGTGGGACGAGCAGTTCTTC. Translating it yields CATSRARTGWDEQFF. This chain uses TRBV15 with TRBJ2-1; TRBD1 matches 8 bases. Germline lookup yields CDR1 LNHNV and CDR2 YYDKDF (reference sequence). The trim removed 1 base at V and 10 bases at J, leaving 9 bases unmatched. CDR3 length: 15 residues.

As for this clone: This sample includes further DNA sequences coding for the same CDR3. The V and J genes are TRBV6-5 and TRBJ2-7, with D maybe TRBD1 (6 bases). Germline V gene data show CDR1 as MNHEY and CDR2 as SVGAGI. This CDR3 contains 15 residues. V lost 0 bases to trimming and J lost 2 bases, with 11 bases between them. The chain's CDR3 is CASSYSGQGTYEQYF. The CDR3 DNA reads TGTGCCAGCAGTTACTCGGGGCAGGGGACCTACGAGCAGTACTTC.

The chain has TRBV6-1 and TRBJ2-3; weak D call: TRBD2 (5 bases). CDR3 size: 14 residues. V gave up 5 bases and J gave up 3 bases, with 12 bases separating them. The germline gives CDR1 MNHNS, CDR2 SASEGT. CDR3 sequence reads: CASSRTQPTDTQYF. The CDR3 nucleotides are TGTGCCAGCAGTCGGACTCAGCCGACAGATACGCAGTATTTT.